This T cell receptor (beta chain) originates from a study of radiotherapy plus CTLA-4 blockade in lung cancer. Background on the study: Among patients, roughly 17% showed objective responses, and approximately 31% had disease control. Notes on the study in general: Early blood T cell clone dynamics, with interferon-beta, were reported to best predict response. Blood saw expansion of tumor-derived TCR clones after radiotherapy plus ipilimumab.

Assay: immunoSEQ multiplex PCR; the TCRdb copy retains only in-frame clones and omits some. The sample yields fewer than 40,000 clones, 79% seen once. This CDR3 is 14 amino acids long. With 2 bases clipped from V and 3 bases from J, the junction kept 3 bases outside the gene matches. Germline CDR1 and CDR2: MDHEN and SYDVKM. On this clone itself: The antigen is unknown.

The sample in question was peripheral blood, obtained from a patient treated with radiotherapy plus ipilimumab. This TCR derives from a human donor with non-small cell lung cancer that progressed on radiotherapy plus ipilimumab. V is TRBV28 and J is TRBJ2-7; 8 positions agree with TRBD1. This CDR3 reads CASSLRQGSYEQYF. The CDR3 nucleotides read TGTGCCAGCAGTTTAAGACAGGGGAGCTACGAGCAGTACTTC.